The 7 T cell receptor beta chains below all came from one sample that was sequenced in a study of T-cell reconstitution after alpha-beta-depleted transplantation in children. Unique molecular identifiers were incorporated into the prepared TCRbeta library. TCRdb redid the calling of the PCR reads with MiXCR, one entry per CDR3 protein. The sample includes hundreds of thousands of distinct CDR3 sequences, about 16% of them seen just once. This sample comprised PBMCs, mostly from graft donor cells, obtained 360 days after TCRalphabeta/CD19-depleted stem cell transplant. Receptors originate from a boy in the first two years of life who had a stem cell transplant for Wiskott-Aldrich syndrome, so the T cells may come from the graft donor.

V and J are TRBV20-1 and TRBJ2-7; D not certain. CDR3 length: 14 residues. Trimming left V 3 bases short and J 3 bases short, with 15 bases between. The germline V gene has CDR1 DFQATT and CDR2 SNEGSKA (reference sequence). CDR3 nucleotides: TGCAGTGCTAGTCTAGGGCTATATGACTACGAGCAGTACTTC. This encodes CSASLGLYDYEQYF.

This clonotype was seen more than once but under ten times. The CDR3 nucleotides read TGTGCCAGCTCACCGACGATAGCGGGAGAAAATGAGCAGTTCTTC. Its translation: CASSPTIAGENEQFF. The V and J genes are TRBV18 and TRBJ2-1; TRBD2 agrees at 9 bases. Germline CDR1 is KGHSH and CDR2 is LQKENI. After removal of 3 bases from V and 7 bases from J, the junction contained 7 bases not matched to a gene. This CDR3 region has 15 residues.

This clonotype was counted at least ten times. Germline is not matched at one junction end, which may reflect a read error. The chain combines TRBV5-1 with TRBJ2-5; 8 positions match TRBD1. Per germline, CDR1 SGHRS and CDR2 YFSETQ. CDR3 length: 14 residues. The CDR3 here is CASSSGQGQETQYF. The CDR3 DNA reads TGTGCCAGCAGTTCAGGACAGGGCCAAGAGACCCAGTACTTC. Full variable domain (missing parts from reference TRBV5-1 and TRBJ2-5): KAGVTQTPRYLIKTRGQQVTLSCSPISGHRSVSWYQQTPGQGLQFLFEYFSETQRNKGNFPGRFSGRQFSNSRSEMNVSTLELGDSALYLCASSSGQGQETQYFGPGTRLLVL.

The chain joins TRBV20-1 to TRBJ2-1; 8 positions match TRBD2. V gave up 5 bases and J gave up 8 bases; unmatched junction bases: 11. This CDR3 spans 14 amino acids. Germline-derived CDR1 and CDR2 are DFQATT and SNEGSKA (reference sequence). CDR3 coding DNA: TGCAGTGCTCCTAGGAGCGGGAGTGGGCATGAGCAGTTCTTC. Encoded protein: CSAPRSGSGHEQFF.

The genes are TRBV15 and TRBJ2-1; D might be TRBD1 (5 bases). The CDR3 runs to 12 residues. CDR1 and CDR2 (germline): LNHNV, YYDKDF (reference sequence). Trimming pared 3 bases from V and 12 bases from J, leaving 12 bases between. In DNA form, the CDR3 reads TGTGCCACCAGCAGCCTAGGGGCCTTGCAGTTCTTC. As protein: CATSSLGALQFF.

Only a few counts were recorded for this clonotype. The V call is TRBV12-3 or TRBV12-4, the J call TRBJ2-3, with unresolved D. CDR3 size: 12 residues. V gave up 5 bases and J gave up 7 bases, with 10 bases separating them. CDR3 loop: CASSPYTNTQYF. The DNA for the CDR3 is TGTGCCAGCAGTCCTTACACGAATACGCAGTATTTT.

This clonotype has a count of ten or more. The rearrangement joins TRBV10-3 to TRBJ2-7; perhaps TRBD2 as D (6 bases). Deletions cut 6 bases from V and 2 bases from J, with 14 bases between. This CDR3 region has 14 residues. The germline V gene encodes CDR1 ENHRY and CDR2 SYGVKD. The CDR3 sequence is CAISNSGTAYEQYF. CDR3 in DNA: TGTGCCATCAGCAATAGCGGAACTGCCTACGAGCAGTACTTC.